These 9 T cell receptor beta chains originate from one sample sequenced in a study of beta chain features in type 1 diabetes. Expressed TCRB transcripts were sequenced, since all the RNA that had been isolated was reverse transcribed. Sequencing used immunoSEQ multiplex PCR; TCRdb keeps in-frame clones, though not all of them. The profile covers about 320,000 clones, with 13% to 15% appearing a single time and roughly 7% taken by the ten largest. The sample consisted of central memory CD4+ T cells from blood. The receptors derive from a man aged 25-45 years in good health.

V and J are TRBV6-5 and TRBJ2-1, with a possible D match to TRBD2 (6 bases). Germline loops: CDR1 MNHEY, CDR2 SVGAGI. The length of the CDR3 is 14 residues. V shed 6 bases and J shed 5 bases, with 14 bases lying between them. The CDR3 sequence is CASRDGGTHNEQFF. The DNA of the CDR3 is TGTGCCAGCAGAGATGGCGGGACTCACAATGAGCAGTTCTTC.

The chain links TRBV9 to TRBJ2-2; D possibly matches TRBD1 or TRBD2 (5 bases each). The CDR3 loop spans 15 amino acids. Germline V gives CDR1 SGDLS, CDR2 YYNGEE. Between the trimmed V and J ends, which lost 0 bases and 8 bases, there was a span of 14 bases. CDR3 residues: CASSVGWDALGELFF. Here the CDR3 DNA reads TGTGCCAGCAGCGTAGGGTGGGACGCGCTAGGGGAGCTGTTTTTT.

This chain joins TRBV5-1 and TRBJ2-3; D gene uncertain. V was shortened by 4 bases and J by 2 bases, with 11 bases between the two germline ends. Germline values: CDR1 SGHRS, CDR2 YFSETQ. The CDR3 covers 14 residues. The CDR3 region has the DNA TGCGCCAGCAGCCCTCGATCACTCACAGATACGCAGTATTTT. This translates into CASSPRSLTDTQYF.

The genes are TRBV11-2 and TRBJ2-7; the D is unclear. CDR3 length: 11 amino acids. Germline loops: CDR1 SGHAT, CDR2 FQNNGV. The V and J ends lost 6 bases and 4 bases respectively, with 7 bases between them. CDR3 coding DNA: TGTGCCAGCAGGTCCGCTTACGAGCAGTACTTC. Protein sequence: CASRSAYEQYF.

DNA for the CDR3: TGTGCCAGCAGCGAGGGGACAGACTACGTCGATGAGCAGTTCTTC. It specifies CASSEGTDYVDEQFF. This chain joins TRBV5-8 and TRBJ2-1, with 7 nucleotides matching TRBD1. V dropped 4 bases and J dropped 8; count of bases not matched to a gene: 12. CDR1 is SGHTS and CDR2 is YDEGEE in the germline V gene. The CDR3 contains 15 residues.

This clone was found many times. As DNA, the CDR3 is TGCGCCAGCAGTCGACAGACTGGAAACACCATATATTTT. It translates to CASSRQTGNTIYF. The chain joins TRBV4-3 to TRBJ1-3; tentatively, D is TRBD1 (5 bases). The V gene's germline CDR1 is LGHNA and CDR2 YSLEER. This CDR3 is built from 13 residues. Trimming left V 6 bases short and J 2 bases short, with 8 bases between.

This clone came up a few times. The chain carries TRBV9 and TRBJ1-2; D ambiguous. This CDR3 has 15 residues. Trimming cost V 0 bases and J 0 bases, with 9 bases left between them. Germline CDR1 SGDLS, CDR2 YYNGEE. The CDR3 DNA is TGTGCCAGCAGCGTAGGCGGCACAACTAACTATGGCTACACCTTC. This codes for CASSVGGTTNYGYTF.

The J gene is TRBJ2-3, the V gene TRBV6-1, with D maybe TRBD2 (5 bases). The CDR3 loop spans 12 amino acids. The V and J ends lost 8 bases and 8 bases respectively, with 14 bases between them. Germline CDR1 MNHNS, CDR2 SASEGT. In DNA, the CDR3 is TGTGCCAGCCGCGATGTCCGGGGTACGCAGTATTTT. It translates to CASRDVRGTQYF.

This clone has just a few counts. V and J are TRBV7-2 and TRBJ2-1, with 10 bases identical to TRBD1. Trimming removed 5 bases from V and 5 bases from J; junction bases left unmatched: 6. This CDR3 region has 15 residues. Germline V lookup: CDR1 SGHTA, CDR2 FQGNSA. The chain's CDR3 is CASSLDRGPNNEQFF. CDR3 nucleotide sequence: TGTGCCAGCAGCCTAGACAGGGGGCCCAACAATGAGCAGTTCTTC. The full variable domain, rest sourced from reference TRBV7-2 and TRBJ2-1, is GAGVSQSPSNKVTEKGKDVELRCDPISGHTALYWYRQSLGQGLEFLIYFQGNSAPDKSGLPSDRFSAERTGGSVSTLTIQRTQQEDSAVYLCASSLDRGPNNEQFFGPGTRLTVL.